This T cell receptor beta chain was recorded in a study of blood T cell repertoires in COVID-19. Study context: Specimens from acute and convalescent COVID-19 originated in the United States, Italy and Spain.

The CDR3 runs 17 residues. In germline, CDR1 is MGHRA, CDR2 YSYEKL. The ends lost 4 bases at V and 5 bases at J; junction bases unmatched: 11. In the original workflow: Reference gene primer amplification gave nucleated cell count estimates. Using immunoSEQ multiplex PCR, the repertoire was profiled, and TCRdb retains in-frame clones only, with some absent. D and trimming come from the DNA, and the V and J calls and clone size come from that table. Among a few hundred thousand clones, 70% to 90% were seen once, and the ten largest hold less than 2.5%. Participants came from about two dozen US areas, aged about 18 to 95 years. Cohort 3 donors counted as recovered after two negative PCRs, clearance, or resolved symptoms.

Sequencing was performed on PBMCs or T cells enriched from blood (not recorded which). The gene calls are TRBV4-1 and TRBJ2-1; 10 bases are a match to TRBD1. The source is a young man who had recovered from COVID-19. CDR3 coding DNA: TGCGCCAGCAGCCTACACCCACCGGGACAGGGGCACAATGAGCAGTTCTTC. Its protein is CASSLHPPGQGHNEQFF.